One and the same sample provided the 12 T cell receptor beta chains below, sequenced in a study of blood T cells in healthy people across ages (dated by TCRdb to between 2014 and 2016). Receptor amplification or capture employed 5' RACE. The instrument was an Illumina HiSeq 2500. The second PCR ran for about 6 to 12 cycles and used a J-beta primer mix along with a sample-barcoded 5' primer. TCRdb reprocessing: public reads trimmed at Q25 with fastp, clones called with MiXCR, in-frame beta chains kept. Duplicate CDR3 protein sequences are folded into a single record with the most common DNA and genes. A total of 1.5 million to 1.9 million distinct CDR3 sequences appear in this sample, approximately 43% of them only once. The top ten constitute around 4% of the sample. The sequenced sample was blood. These receptor sequences come from a young woman in good health.

CDR3 protein: CSVVLGSRSTGELFF. The CDR3 nucleotides read TGCAGCGTTGTTTTAGGGTCTCGGAGCACCGGGGAGCTGTTTTTT. The chain couples TRBV29-1 to TRBJ2-2; no reliable D call. V was trimmed by 4 bases and J by 4 bases, leaving 16 bases between them. The CDR3 length is 15 residues. Germline lookup yields CDR1 SQVTM and CDR2 ANQGSEA.

The table lists this clonotype with a few counts. This chain links TRBV12-3 or TRBV12-4 with TRBJ1-1; 7 bases line up with TRBD1. J lost 7 bases, V lost 5 bases, and 10 bases had no gene match. The CDR3 is made up of 14 amino acids. The CDR3 sequence is CASSPRTGTVEAFF. CDR3 DNA: TGTGCCAGCAGTCCGAGAACTGGGACAGTTGAAGCTTTCTTT.

The table lists this clonotype with a few counts. The chain joins TRBV4-3 to TRBJ2-7; 10 bases are shared with TRBD2. Germline values: CDR1 LGHNA, CDR2 YSLEER. The trim removed 1 base at V and 2 bases at J, leaving 5 bases unmatched. CDR3 size: 16 residues. The CDR3 protein is CASSQAWTSGTYEQYF. The CDR3 DNA is TGCGCCAGCAGCCAAGCGTGGACTAGCGGCACCTACGAGCAGTACTTC.

This chain joins TRBV4-2 and TRBJ2-7, with unresolved D. With 0 bases removed from V and 6 bases from J, the gap between germline ends came to 12 bases. CDR3 length equals 14 residues. Germline V gene lookup returns CDR1 LGHNA and CDR2 YNFKEQ. The CDR3, as DNA: TGTGCCAGCAGCCAAGATCAAGGGTTTCTCGAGCAGTACTTC. It translates to CASSQDQGFLEQYF.

CDR3 residues: CASSLARNAYNEQFF. CDR3 DNA: TGTGCCAGCAGCTTAGCACGGAATGCCTACAATGAGCAGTTCTTC. The V and J genes are TRBV13 and TRBJ2-1; D gene unclear. The CDR3 contains 15 residues. Trimming removed 1 base at V and 2 bases at J, with 9 bases between. Germline loops: CDR1 PRHDT, CDR2 FYEKMQ (reference sequence). Looking up the rest from reference TRBV13 and TRBJ2-1 gives the full variable domain: AAGVIQSPRHLIKEKRETATLKCYPIPRHDTVYWYQQGPGQDPQFLISFYEKMQSDKGSIPDRFSAQQFSDYHSELNMSSLELGDSALYFCASSLARNAYNEQFFGPGTRLTVL.

The V and J genes are TRBV3-1 and TRBJ1-1; weak D call: TRBD1 (5 bases). The germline gives CDR1 LGHDT, CDR2 YNNKEL (reference sequence). CDR3 size: 16 residues. Trimming cost V 3 bases and J 3 bases, with 17 bases left between them. CDR3 amino acids: CASSHLRGGTDTEAFF. The CDR3 DNA reads as TGTGCCAGCAGCCATTTACGGGGGGGGACTGACACTGAAGCTTTCTTT.

V is TRBV4-2 and J is TRBJ1-5, with no clear D. The germline V gene encodes CDR1 LGHNA and CDR2 YNFKEQ. The CDR3 spans 13 residues. V shed 3 bases and J shed 7 bases, with 10 bases lying between them. The CDR3 loop reads CASSQGTVQPQHF. The CDR3 DNA is TGTGCCAGCAGCCAGGGTACGGTGCAGCCCCAGCATTTT.

The chain links TRBV20-1 to TRBJ2-3, with 10 bases that match TRBD1. V dropped 1 base and J dropped 6; count of bases not matched to a gene: 13. The CDR3 consists of 17 residues. The germline CDR1 and CDR2 sequences are DFQATT and SNEGSKA (reference sequence). CDR3 loop: CSARVRDRGLFLDTQYF. In DNA, the CDR3 is TGCAGTGCTAGAGTCCGGGACAGGGGTCTTTTCCTCGATACGCAGTATTTT.

V usage is TRBV9 and J usage is TRBJ2-6; 9 nucleotides align to TRBD1. V lost 3 bases to trimming and J lost 3 bases; unmatched junction nucleotides: 7. The CDR3 runs to 17 residues. Germline lookup yields CDR1 SGDLS and CDR2 YYNGEE. CDR3 in DNA: TGTGCCAGCAGCGCAAGACAGGGGGATAGTGGGGCCAACGTCCTGACTTTC. Translated, it gives CASSARQGDSGANVLTF.

The rearrangement uses TRBV12-3 or TRBV12-4 and TRBJ1-2; no clear D gene. V lost 4 bases to trimming and J lost 7 bases, with 10 bases between them. The CDR3 spans 12 residues. The CDR3 spells CASSSGVFGYTF. The CDR3 DNA follows: TGTGCCAGCAGTTCGGGAGTTTTTGGCTACACCTTC.

In this sample, this clonotype turned up many times. The chain combines TRBV6-2 or TRBV6-3 with TRBJ2-7, with D perhaps TRBD1 or TRBD2 (5 bases each). This CDR3 is built from 13 residues. Germline V gives CDR1 MNHEY, CDR2 SVGEGT. With 5 bases removed from V and 2 bases from J, the gap between germline ends came to 10 bases. The CDR3 DNA reads as TGTGCCAGCAGTACAGGACTGACCTACGAGCAGTACTTC. Translation gives CASSTGLTYEQYF.

The chain recombines TRBV5-1 with TRBJ2-5, with 8 nucleotides matching TRBD2. The CDR3 totals 15 residues. Germline trimming cut 0 bases from V and 4 bases from J; bases unmatched to any gene: 5. Germline loops: CDR1 SGHRS, CDR2 YFSETQ. For the CDR3, the DNA is TGCGCCAGCAGCTTGGAGCCGGGGGGGCGAGAGACCCAGTACTTC. Translating it yields CASSLEPGGRETQYF.